This section outlines one T cell receptor beta chain sequence together with its context. CDR3 length: 15 residues. Germline values: CDR1 MDHEN, CDR2 SYDVKM. The ends lost 2 bases at V and 2 bases at J; junction bases unmatched: 1. Full-length variable regions came from constant-region reverse primers plus semi-nested Nested Universal Primer A PCR. TCRdb re-analysed the 5' RACE reads in MiXCR, keeping a single row per CDR3 protein. The data contain 50,000 to 80,000 distinct CDR3 sequences, around a fifth of them seen just once; the ten biggest clones take up under 3.5%. Sequencing input: memory CD4+ T cells sorted from a lymph node. The subset denotes: memory CD4+ T cells, CD4+CD45RO+CD25-. The source of this sequence is a female donor with breast cancer. J is TRBJ2-3 and V is TRBV28; 10 bases line up with TRBD2. Written as DNA, the CDR3 is TGTGCCAGCAGTTTAACTAGCGGGATCACAGATACGCAGTATTTT. Its protein product is CASSLTSGITDTQYF.